The source of this T cell receptor (beta chain) is a study of cytomegalovirus exposure and HLA in healthy donors. Trimming cost V 3 bases and J 3 bases, with 3 bases left between them. CDR3 length equals 13 residues. The germline gives CDR1 PRHDT, CDR2 FYEKMQ (reference sequence). Both 60 Vbeta primers and 13 Jbeta primers went into the PCR. In the authors' workflow: A follow-up analysis tallied some 80 million unique TCR beta chains, some 9.9 million shared. Profiled with immunoSEQ multiplex PCR; TCRdb holds only in-frame clones, not every one. V, J and clone size are taken as reported in that table, and D and trimming were inferred from the DNA itself. The data show about 110,000 clones, roughly 83% seen once.

This chain joins TRBV13 and TRBJ2-6; D unclear. The specimen was PBMCs. The receptor's source is a woman between 18 and 29 years old in good health and CMV-seropositive. CDR3 coding DNA: TGTGCCAGCAGCTTGCGTGGGGCCAACGTCCTGACTTTC. As protein: CASSLRGANVLTF.